The rows below give T cell receptor beta chains drawn from one sample of a study of T cell repertoires in cytomegalovirus infection. These receptors' antigens are unknown. TCRdb passed the reads through MiXCR, listing each CDR3 protein once. Of about 120,000 distinct CDR3 sequences listed, roughly 30% are singletons. The sequencing used CD8+ T cells from cultured PBMCs, collected from culture after CMV antigen stimulation. Every receptor here comes from a human donor in good health (CMV status not recorded). Some clones in this sample may be carry-over from other donors' samples. CDR3s leave out the opening cysteine and the closing phenylalanine or tryptophan.

V gene	J gene	CDR3 protein
TRBV7-2	TRBJ2-1	ASSLVRLAGGGYNEQF
TRBV6-6	TRBJ2-1	ASSRNAIAGASNEQF
TRBV7-2	TRBJ2-1	ASSWQKGLNEQF
TRBV9	TRBJ2-1	ASSVADNEQF
TRBV7-9	TRBJ2-3	ASSSANADWGADTQY
TRBV12-3/TRBV12-4	TRBJ2-1	ASSGLAGTSSYNEQF
TRBV18	TRBJ2-5	ASSSTSGAQETQY
TRBV3-1	TRBJ2-7	ASSRARGQGHGSEQY
TRBV7-2	TRBJ1-1	ASSPSFMDRPNTEAF
TRBV4-3	TRBJ2-7	ASSYSPQTGLSEQY
TRBV19	TRBJ2-7	ASSPGTGEQY
TRBV10-3	TRBJ2-5	AISEMGVQETQY
TRBV6-2/TRBV6-3	TRBJ2-7	ASSPGLEFSEQY
TRBV7-2	TRBJ1-1	ASSLSRQGNTEAF
TRBV6-1	TRBJ2-7	AILEGQEQSPFGEQY
TRBV12-3/TRBV12-4	TRBJ2-1	ASSLGDFGQSIYNEQF
TRBV7-4	TRBJ2-5	ASSPGRVGIYQETQY
TRBV27	TRBJ1-2	ASSLSTGGIYGYT
TRBV6-1	TRBJ2-3	ASSDQGSPRDTQY
TRBV7-2	TRBJ2-1	ASSLSAGDEQF
TRBV10-3	TRBJ2-3	AISDGDSTDTQY
TRBV7-9	TRBJ2-5	ASSLIQRGGVETQY
TRBV15	TRBJ2-7	ATSKIPQGPEGQY
TRBV4-1	TRBJ2-1	ASSQPVGVYNEQF
TRBV11-2	TRBJ2-4	ASSLEVGGAKNIQY
TRBV7-4	TRBJ2-3	ASSPRLAGGSTDTQY
TRBV4-1	TRBJ1-1	ASSLRQGVGRTEAF
TRBV6-2/TRBV6-3	TRBJ1-1	ASSRGILEAF
TRBV5-3	TRBJ2-7	ASSLNGQGISAYEQY
TRBV4-2	TRBJ2-3	ASSQDVAVTDTQY
TRBV20-1	TRBJ1-1	SAQTGNTEAF
TRBV6-5	TRBJ2-2	ASRQGGIPPGELF
TRBV6-1	TRBJ2-7	ASTHLAGGPREQY
TRBV7-9	TRBJ1-2	ASSLDRGLGGYT
TRBV24-1	TRBJ2-2	ATSDRDRGHTGELF
TRBV28	TRBJ2-7	ASSTGGAIYEQY
TRBV7-3	TRBJ1-2	ASSSPPGPTSCLGT
TRBV5-1	TRBJ2-3	ASSRWDRNTDTQY
TRBV11-2	TRBJ2-1	ASSLGGGKDEQF
TRBV7-2	TRBJ1-3	ASSSVLRTTSISGNTIY
TRBV12-3/TRBV12-4	TRBJ2-7	ASSLGGDEQY
TRBV19	TRBJ2-1	ASSLRQGFYNEQF
TRBV28	TRBJ2-3	ASSLDWSDSSTDTQY
TRBV6-5	TRBJ1-1	ASSYTSSGGTEAF